The clone carrying this TCR beta chain was recorded many times. The antigen is not known. The record originates from a study of Graves' ophthalmopathy and Graves' hyperthyroidism. Study context: Stable hyperthyroidism was defined by absence of ophthalmopathy within 18 months of follow-up.

Newly diagnosed, the hyperthyroidism patients had under 2 months' duration and were aged 18 to 65. Clinicians made diagnoses from clinical symptoms, serum thyroxine, TRAb, thyroid ultrasound and orbital computed tomography. The CDR3 has 12 amino acids. Germline CDR1 ENHRY, CDR2 SYGVKD. Germline trimming cut 6 bases from V and 7 bases from J; bases unmatched to any gene: 1. Study conclusions and caveats: The majority of expanded thyroid clonotypes above 0.001 frequency also occurred in blood.

Scientists amplified the TCR beta CDR3 regions from RNA transcripts. First-round RT-PCR employed HTBI primers, with a second-round multiplex PCR after it. TCRdb itself ran the multiplex PCR reads through MiXCR, one entry per CDR3 protein. The sample yields 450,000 to 600,000 distinct CDR3 sequences, under 45% seen once. The rearrangement uses TRBV10-3 and TRBJ1-5, with 9 positions matching TRBD1. This sequence originates from an adult man with Graves' hyperthyroidism. The material sequenced was peripheral blood or thyroid tissue (not recorded which). The chain's CDR3 is CAISTGGQPQHF. The CDR3 DNA reads as TGTGCCATCAGCACAGGGGGCCAGCCCCAGCATTTT.